The 29 T cell receptor beta chains presented below share a single source sample, sequenced in a study of T-cell memory formation after mild COVID-19. A single record per CDR3 protein comes from TCRdb applying MiXCR to the 5' RACE reads. The sample shows some 440,000 distinct CDR3 sequences, around a quarter of them seen only once. The material sequenced was PBMCs or a T cell subset sorted from them (not recorded which). Receptor source: an adult woman who had mild COVID-19 (a few samples of this study predate the infection). Cell type and time point are not known.

V gene TRBV2 combines with J gene TRBJ2-3; TRBD2 aligns across 15 bases. V trimming: 6 bases; J trimming: 3 bases; junction bases outside the gene matches: 7. The CDR3 loop spans 17 amino acids. Germline CDR1 reads SNHLY; CDR2 reads FYNNEI. The DNA of the CDR3 is TGTGCCAGCAGAACCGGGACTAGCGGGGGGCCGACAGATACGCAGTATTTT. Encoded protein: CASRTGTSGGPTDTQYF.

The chain links TRBV5-1 to TRBJ1-3, with a weak D call TRBD1 (5 bases). This CDR3 region has 13 residues. The germline gives CDR1 SGHRS, CDR2 YFSETQ. V was cut by 7 bases and J by 4 bases, with 12 bases left in between. The CDR3 DNA sequence: TGCGCCAGCGGGACGGACTTAGGAAACACCATATATTTT. It translates to CASGTDLGNTIYF. The variable domain in full, completed from reference TRBV5-1 and TRBJ1-3, reads KAGVTQTPRYLIKTRGQQVTLSCSPISGHRSVSWYQQTPGQGLQFLFEYFSETQRNKGNFPGRFSGRQFSNSRSEMNVSTLELGDSALYLCASGTDLGNTIYFGEGSWLTVV.

This clonotype was found a few times. This chain connects TRBV5-1 to TRBJ1-1; D is unclear. Germline lookup yields CDR1 SGHRS and CDR2 YFSETQ. CDR3 size: 13 residues. Deletions cut 7 bases from V and 3 bases from J, with 13 bases between. The CDR3 DNA reads as TGCGCCAGCTCCGAAAACCAGGACACTGAAGCTTTCTTT. Residues: CASSENQDTEAFF.

This clonotype turned up a few times. The rearrangement links TRBV7-6 to TRBJ1-2; 12 bases are shared with TRBD1. The CDR3 is 14 residues long. V lost 3 bases, J lost 11 bases, and 7 bases stayed unmatched. Germline V gene lookup returns CDR1 SGHVS and CDR2 FNYEAQ. The chain's CDR3 is CASSLSGTGGSYTF. The CDR3 DNA reads as TGTGCCAGCAGCTTGTCCGGGACAGGGGGCTCGTACACCTTC.

The genes are TRBV7-7 and TRBJ2-5; D is perhaps TRBD2 (5 bases). There are 16 residues in the CDR3. Germline CDR1 is SSHAT and CDR2 is FNYEAQ (reference sequence). The V gene lost 2 bases and the J gene lost 0 bases, with 13 bases spanning the gap. The CDR3 nucleotides read TGTGCCAGCAGCTTATCCAGCGGAGGTTACCAAGAGACCCAGTACTTC. This translates into CASSLSSGGYQETQYF.

This clonotype was detected only a few times. The chain couples TRBV24-1 to TRBJ2-2; TRBD1 agrees at 8 bases. The trim removed 4 bases at V and 0 bases at J, leaving 3 bases unmatched. Germline loops: CDR1 KGHDR, CDR2 SFDVKD. This CDR3 is 16 amino acids long. CDR3 protein: CATSDTTGANTGELFF. For the CDR3, the DNA is TGTGCCACCAGTGACACGACAGGGGCGAACACCGGGGAGCTGTTTTTT.

There are a few counts of this clonotype. The J gene is TRBJ2-5, the V gene TRBV12-3 or TRBV12-4; 11 nucleotides match TRBD2. With V trimmed by 5 bases and J by 2 bases, 7 bases remained unmatched. The CDR3 extends over 16 amino acids. In DNA form, the CDR3 reads TGTGCCAGCAGTGGATTCGGGACTAGCGGACAAGAGACCCAGTACTTC. Translating it yields CASSGFGTSGQETQYF.

The CDR3 protein is CASSRAARTRRMNTEAFF. Written as DNA, the CDR3 is TGTGCCAGCAGCCGGGCCGCGCGGACACGCCGTATGAACACTGAAGCTTTCTTT. The chain carries TRBV12-3 or TRBV12-4 and TRBJ1-1, with D possibly matching TRBD1 (5 bases). The CDR3 loop spans 18 amino acids. V was cut by 6 bases and J by 0 bases, with 23 bases left in between.

The chain recombines TRBV29-1 with TRBJ1-3; 9 bases fit TRBD1. Per germline, CDR1 SQVTM and CDR2 ANQGSEA. Trimming at V came to 4 bases and at J to 5 bases, leaving 12 bases not matched to a gene. CDR3 length: 16 amino acids. Here the CDR3 DNA reads TGCAGCGTTGGTGCTAGCCGGGACAGGGTCAGAAACACCATATATTTT. Translating it yields CSVGASRDRVRNTIYF.

This chain joins TRBV7-9 and TRBJ2-5; weak D call: TRBD2 (5 bases). Germline CDR1 and CDR2: SEHNR and FQNEAQ (reference sequence). The V end was cut by 1 base, the J end by 5 bases, with 17 bases between. The CDR3 length is 16 residues. The CDR3 is CASSLVRWETKETQYF. As DNA, the CDR3 is TGTGCCAGCAGCTTAGTGCGGTGGGAGACGAAGGAGACCCAGTACTTC.

This chain uses TRBV15 with TRBJ1-6; TRBD1 might be the D (5 bases). CDR1 LNHNV and CDR2 YYDKDF come from the germline V gene (reference sequence). V gave up 0 bases and J gave up 5 bases, with 5 bases separating them. There are 14 residues in the CDR3. The CDR3 is CATSRDRDNSPLHF. DNA for the CDR3: TGTGCCACCAGCAGAGACAGGGATAATTCACCCCTCCACTTT.

The chain links TRBV2 to TRBJ2-5; 7 bases agree with TRBD1. CDR3 length: 14 residues. V dropped 3 bases and J dropped 2; count of bases not matched to a gene: 3. Looked up from germline, CDR1 is SNHLY and CDR2 is FYNNEI. The CDR3 nucleotides are TGTGCCAGCAGTGAGGGGACAGTACAAGAGACCCAGTACTTC. Amino acids: CASSEGTVQETQYF.

The chain employs TRBV20-1 and TRBJ2-4, with 12 bases fitting TRBD2. V shed 6 bases, J shed 3 bases, and the junction held 9 bases outside the gene matches. The germline CDR1 and CDR2 sequences are DFQATT and SNEGSKA (reference sequence). This CDR3 spans 16 amino acids. The CDR3 region has the DNA TGCAGTGCACCGACCGCTAGCGGGGGGGACAAAAACATTCAGTACTTC. This translates into CSAPTASGGDKNIQYF.

This clonotype has a count of ten or more. The chain carries TRBV5-1 and TRBJ2-1; 9 positions agree with TRBD1. V was pared by 1 base and J by 4 bases, with 21 bases of the junction left unmatched. This CDR3 is 21 amino acids long. CDR1 SGHRS and CDR2 YFSETQ come from the germline V gene. DNA of the CDR3: TGCGCCAGCAGCTTGCCAAGGCCGGGACAGGGCCTCCTTTTCCCTTACAATGAGCAGTTCTTC. As protein: CASSLPRPGQGLLFPYNEQFF.

This clonotype was counted between two and nine times. The chain recombines TRBV19 with TRBJ1-2, with D unclear. This CDR3 comprises 14 residues. The V gene lost 4 bases and the J gene lost 3 bases, with 12 bases spanning the gap. Per germline, CDR1 LNHDA and CDR2 SQIVND (reference sequence). The CDR3 DNA reads as TGTGCCAGTAGTAATGCGGCGAGTCACTATGGCTACACCTTC. As protein: CASSNAASHYGYTF.

This clonotype was picked up a small number of times. The V and J genes are TRBV5-1 and TRBJ2-7; 12 bases are a match to TRBD2. J lost 2 bases, V lost 4 bases, and 7 bases had no gene match. CDR3 length equals 16 residues. The germline V gene has CDR1 SGHRS and CDR2 YFSETQ. CDR3 in amino acids: CASSGTSGGPPYEQYF. As DNA, the CDR3 is TGCGCCAGCAGCGGAACTAGCGGGGGGCCCCCCTACGAGCAGTACTTC.

About this clonotype: One end of the junction fails to match germline, which may point to a read error. This chain links TRBV23-1 with TRBJ2-1, with 10 bases fitting TRBD1. TRBV23-1 qualifies as an ORF whose function is uncertain. CDR3 length: 20 residues. The CDR3 bases are TGCGCCAGGAGTCCCCCAATAGCTATGGGACAGGGGTTTAAACCTAATGAGCAGTTCTTC. Amino acid sequence: CARSPPIAMGQGFKPNEQFF.

The V gene is TRBV27, the J gene TRBJ2-7, with 14 positions matching TRBD2. The CDR3 is 16 residues long. V shed 6 bases and J 2 bases; nucleotides not matched to a gene: 6. The germline gives CDR1 MNHEY, CDR2 SMNVEV (reference sequence). The CDR3 is CASRGLAGAKTYEQYF. CDR3 nucleotides: TGTGCCAGCAGGGGACTAGCGGGAGCAAAGACCTACGAGCAGTACTTC.

This chain connects TRBV29-1 to TRBJ2-4, with D possibly called TRBD1 or TRBD2 (5 bases each). The germline gives CDR1 SQVTM, CDR2 ANQGSEA. This CDR3 has 14 residues. V lost 7 bases and J 9 bases, leaving 22 bases between the germline ends. The CDR3 here is CSAQLTGTDGIQYF. In DNA, the CDR3 is TGCAGCGCCCAACTCACCGGGACGGATGGCATTCAGTACTTC.

V usage is TRBV9 and J usage is TRBJ2-7; 7 bases agree with TRBD1. The germline CDR1 and CDR2 sequences are SGDLS and YYNGEE. This CDR3 contains 14 residues. V shed 0 bases and J 7 bases; nucleotides not matched to a gene: 7. The DNA for the CDR3 is TGTGCCAGCAGCGTAGGGACAGGCCGTCCTGAGCAGTACTTC. Its protein product is CASSVGTGRPEQYF.

This clonotype was found a few times. This chain connects TRBV15 to TRBJ2-3; D is perhaps TRBD1 (5 bases). This CDR3 region has 13 residues. Germline lookup yields CDR1 LNHNV and CDR2 YYDKDF (reference sequence). Trimming took 3 bases from V and 8 from J, leaving 12 bases between them. Here the CDR3 DNA reads TGTGCCACCAGCAGCAACTCCCAGGGTACGCAGTATTTT. Protein product: CATSSNSQGTQYF.

The chain combines TRBV10-3 with TRBJ2-5; D unresolved. Looked up from germline, CDR1 is ENHRY and CDR2 is SYGVKD. The germline V and J ends were trimmed by 6 bases and 4 bases, with 9 bases remaining between them. The length of the CDR3 is 12 residues. The chain's CDR3 is CAIRGIGETQYF. The CDR3 DNA is TGTGCCATCAGGGGCATAGGAGAGACCCAGTACTTC.

The rearrangement joins TRBV7-9 to TRBJ2-3; D unclear. CDR3 length equals 13 residues. V lost 5 bases to trimming and J lost 1 base, with 7 bases between them. Germline V CDR1 and CDR2: SEHNR, FQNEAQ (reference sequence). The CDR3 reads CASSPERTDTQYF. In DNA form, the CDR3 reads TGTGCCAGCAGCCCCGAACGCACAGATACGCAGTATTTT.

This clonotype was seen only a few times. CDR3 protein: CSVEEDQAPSYEQYF. In nucleotides, the CDR3 is TGCAGCGTTGAAGAGGATCAGGCCCCTTCCTACGAGCAGTACTTC. V gene TRBV29-1 combines with J gene TRBJ2-7; D unresolved. CDR3 size: 15 residues. V gave up 0 bases and J gave up 1 base, with 13 bases separating them. Per the germline V gene, CDR1 is SQVTM and CDR2 is ANQGSEA.

This clonotype was found a few times. The rearrangement links TRBV6-4 to TRBJ2-1; no clear D. The germline V gene encodes CDR1 MRHNA and CDR2 SNTAGT. V was shortened by 4 bases and J by 0 bases, with 19 bases between the two germline ends. This CDR3 is 18 amino acids long. CDR3 nucleotide sequence: TGTGCCAGCAGTGTTTGGCCCGTAGACTTTAACTCCTACAATGAGCAGTTCTTC. Protein sequence: CASSVWPVDFNSYNEQFF.

The chain uses TRBV5-4 and TRBJ2-7; no firm D call. The CDR3 has 14 amino acids. The germline V and J ends were trimmed by 1 base and 0 bases, with 8 bases remaining between them. Germline CDR1 SGHNT, CDR2 YYREEE (reference sequence). In DNA, the CDR3 is TGTGCCAGCAGCTTGCGCATCAGCTCCTACGAGCAGTACTTC. It specifies CASSLRISSYEQYF.

The V call is TRBV9, the J call TRBJ2-5; 8 nucleotides match TRBD2. V trimming: 0 bases; J trimming: 5 bases; junction bases outside the gene matches: 6. This CDR3 comprises 15 residues. Germline V CDR1 and CDR2: SGDLS, YYNGEE. The CDR3 protein is CASSVGPGGYETQYF. CDR3 sequence (DNA): TGTGCCAGCAGCGTAGGTCCGGGGGGGTATGAGACCCAGTACTTC.

J is TRBJ2-2 and V is TRBV3-1; 10 bases line up with TRBD2. This CDR3 spans 16 amino acids. Looked up from germline, CDR1 is LGHDT and CDR2 is YNNKEL (reference sequence). V lost 6 bases to trimming and J lost 2 bases; unmatched junction nucleotides: 6. The CDR3 bases are TGTGCCAGCAGGGATAGCGGGGGGACAAACACCGGGGAGCTGTTTTTT. This encodes CASRDSGGTNTGELFF.

The chain links TRBV7-2 to TRBJ2-3, with 7 bases fitting TRBD1. Germline V gene data show CDR1 as SGHTA and CDR2 as FQGNSA. This CDR3 is 15 amino acids long. Losses at the gene ends were 6 bases for V and 2 bases for J; bases not matched to a gene: 8. CDR3 in amino acids: CASRFKQGYTDTQYF. The CDR3 DNA follows: TGTGCCAGCAGATTCAAACAGGGGTACACAGATACGCAGTATTTT.